A single sample is the source of the 20 T cell receptor beta chains below, sequenced in a study of CD8+ T cells in alopecia areata. The sample's treatment: oral pan-JAK inhibitor, 5-10 mg twice daily. cDNA serving as the sequencing template came from extracted, reverse transcribed RNA. The table came from immunoSEQ multiplex PCR; TCRdb's copy has only in-frame clones and leaves some out. The data hold just over 150,000 clones, with roughly 65% observed a single time. The material sequenced was CD4+ T cells sorted from blood, taken at week 4, from a patient treated with tofacitinib. These receptors were obtained from a human donor with alopecia areata.

This clone came up a few times. Other DNA sequences in the same sample also yield this CDR3. CDR3 loop: CSVGRNSYNEQFF. As DNA, the CDR3 is TGCAGCGTTGGCAGAAACTCCTACAATGAGCAGTTCTTC. V is TRBV29-1 and J is TRBJ2-1, with D unresolved. The CDR3 contains 13 residues. Trimming cost V 4 bases and J 0 bases, with 7 bases left between them. CDR1 and CDR2 from the germline V gene are SQVTM and ANQGSEA.

The V and J genes are TRBV6-5 and TRBJ1-1; 7 bases fit TRBD1. V trimming: 1 base; J trimming: 12 bases; junction bases outside the gene matches: 11. Germline CDR1 MNHEY, CDR2 SVGAGI. CDR3 length: 14 amino acids. CDR3 in amino acids: CASSYFTGARLPFF. The CDR3 DNA sequence: TGTGCCAGCAGTTACTTTACAGGGGCCCGGCTACCTTTCTTT.

Concerning this clone: This sample also contains other DNA sequences that code for the same CDR3. The chain recombines TRBV9 with TRBJ2-5; weak D call: TRBD1 (5 bases). CDR3 length: 14 amino acids. CDR1 is SGDLS and CDR2 is YYNGEE in the germline V gene. V was pared by 0 bases and J by 8 bases, with 14 bases between. In nucleotides, the CDR3 is TGTGCCAGCAGCGTAGACCCCAAAGGGGAAACCCAGTACTTC. Translated, it gives CASSVDPKGETQYF.

The V and J genes are TRBV5-6 and TRBJ1-2; 7 nucleotides line up with TRBD1. With V trimmed by 3 bases and J by 8 bases, 7 bases remained unmatched. There are 13 residues in the CDR3. Looked up from germline, CDR1 is SGHDT and CDR2 is YYEEEE. The CDR3 loop is CASSYGPTGGYTF. The CDR3 DNA follows: TGTGCCAGCAGCTACGGGCCGACAGGGGGCTACACCTTC.

V is TRBV30 and J is TRBJ1-6; no clear D gene. The CDR3 length is 12 residues. Germline V gene sequence: CDR1 GTSNPN, CDR2 SVGIG (reference sequence). Trimming cost V 0 bases and J 8 bases, with 5 bases left between them. The CDR3 DNA sequence: TGTGCCTGGAGTGTCTTGGATTCACCCCTCCACTTT. This translates into CAWSVLDSPLHF.

This clone appeared a few times. The chain has TRBV5-5 and TRBJ2-2; D unresolved. V dropped 1 base and J dropped 4 bases, with 11 bases sitting between them. CDR3 length: 15 amino acids. CDR1 is SGHKS, CDR2 YYEKEE, per germline (reference sequence). The CDR3 DNA reads as TGTGCCAGCAGCTTGACGTCCGGGTTCACCGGGGAGCTGTTTTTT. This translates into CASSLTSGFTGELFF.

The chain combines TRBV30 with TRBJ1-6, with D unresolved. This CDR3 contains 14 residues. Germline V gene lookup returns CDR1 GTSNPN and CDR2 SVGIG (reference sequence). V lost 3 bases and J 8 bases, leaving 14 bases between the germline ends. The CDR3 region has the DNA TGTGCCTGGAGCGCCCCTCAGTCCCATTCACCCCTCCACTTT. It codes for CAWSAPQSHSPLHF.

The rearrangement joins TRBV4-2 to TRBJ2-3; D not resolved. The CDR3 runs to 16 residues. Germline V gene data show CDR1 as LGHNA and CDR2 as YNFKEQ. Trimming took 1 base from V and 6 from J, leaving 17 bases between them. The DNA of the CDR3 is TGTGCCAGCAGCCAAGGCGCCTCGTCATTCGGGGATACGCAGTATTTT. Amino acids: CASSQGASSFGDTQYF.

This clone was seen only a few times. The genes are TRBV29-1 and TRBJ1-1; no reliable D call. Germline V lookup: CDR1 SQVTM, CDR2 ANQGSEA. The CDR3 runs 13 residues. Trimming shortened V by 7 bases and J by 5 bases, and 17 bases separated the two germline ends. The CDR3 here is CSGISPLGTEAFF. The CDR3 region has the DNA TGCAGCGGCATCTCCCCATTAGGGACTGAAGCTTTCTTT.

This clone was recorded a few times. J is TRBJ1-1 and V is TRBV30; D uncertain. This CDR3 is 12 amino acids long. Germline-derived CDR1 and CDR2 are GTSNPN and SVGIG (reference sequence). V was cut by 3 bases and J by 1 base, with 6 bases left in between. The CDR3 loop reads CAWRRQNTEAFF. The CDR3 coding sequence is TGTGCCTGGAGGAGGCAGAACACTGAAGCTTTCTTT.

The chain employs TRBV29-1 and TRBJ1-4; tentative D call: TRBD1 (5 bases). V was pared by 3 bases and J by 4 bases, with 9 bases between. From germline, CDR1 is SQVTM and CDR2 ANQGSEA. The CDR3 consists of 13 residues. The CDR3 DNA follows: TGCAGCGTTGAGGGACGGAATAATGAAAAACTGTTTTTT. Amino acid sequence: CSVEGRNNEKLFF.

V usage is TRBV30 and J usage is TRBJ2-7; the D is unclear. V gave up 7 bases and J gave up 7 bases, with 14 bases separating them. CDR1 GTSNPN and CDR2 SVGIG come from the germline V gene (reference sequence). The CDR3 covers 11 residues. The CDR3 DNA is TGTGCCTCCGGCATGATCCGGGAGCAGTACTTC. Protein product: CASGMIREQYF. The full variable domain, its missing parts supplied by reference TRBV30 and TRBJ2-7, is SQTIHQWPATLVQPVGSPLSLECTVEGTSNPNLYWYRQAAGRGLQLLFYSVGIGQISSEVPQNLSASRPQDRQFILSSKKLLLSDSGFYLCASGMIREQYFGPGTRLTVT.

The CDR3 loop reads CASSLRLLRPLHF. The CDR3, as DNA: TGTGCCAGCAGTTTACGGCTTCTGCGGCCCCTCCACTTT. This rearrangement joins TRBV27 to TRBJ1-6; the D is unclear. The CDR3 spans 13 residues. The V end was cut by 2 bases, the J end by 13 bases, with 12 bases between. The germline CDR1 and CDR2 sequences are MNHEY and SMNVEV (reference sequence).

The rearrangement uses TRBV11-2 and TRBJ2-4; TRBD1 might be the D (5 bases). CDR3 length: 13 residues. Germline assignment: CDR1 SGHAT and CDR2 FQNNGV. The V end was cut by 4 bases, the J end by 9 bases, with 13 bases between. The CDR3 protein is CASSSGQLSIQYF. CDR3 in DNA: TGTGCCAGCAGCTCAGGACAACTTAGCATTCAGTACTTC.

This clone was seen only a few times. The V and J genes are TRBV29-1 and TRBJ2-5; possible D gene TRBD2, 5 bases. CDR3 length: 12 residues. V shed 6 bases and J shed 2 bases, with 10 bases lying between them. CDR1 and CDR2 (germline): SQVTM, ANQGSEA. Written as DNA, the CDR3 is TGCAGCGTCCGGACTGTTCAAGAGACCCAGTACTTC. It specifies CSVRTVQETQYF.

The chain uses TRBV27 and TRBJ2-1; TRBD2 might be the D (5 bases). V was cut by 2 bases and J by 6 bases, with 11 bases left in between. From germline, CDR1 is MNHEY and CDR2 SMNVEV (reference sequence). The CDR3 runs 14 residues. The CDR3 DNA reads TGTGCCAGCAGTTTAGTAGGGCTAGCCAATGAGCAGTTCTTC. Amino acids: CASSLVGLANEQFF.

The V gene is TRBV30, the J gene TRBJ1-5; a possible D gene is TRBD1 (5 bases). Looked up from germline, CDR1 is GTSNPN and CDR2 is SVGIG (reference sequence). The CDR3 is 15 residues long. Trimming removed 6 bases from V and 0 bases from J, with 15 bases in between. The DNA of the CDR3 is TGTGCCTGCCACCCTGGGGGGATTAGCAATCAGCCCCAGCATTTT. Translated, it gives CACHPGGISNQPQHF.

The chain carries TRBV29-1 and TRBJ2-1, with D hard to call. Germline-derived CDR1 and CDR2 are SQVTM and ANQGSEA. There are 12 residues in the CDR3. V shed 6 bases and J shed 7 bases, with 13 bases lying between them. The CDR3 DNA follows: TGCAGCGTCGCGGCAGGACCAAATGAGCAGTTCTTC. This translates into CSVAAGPNEQFF.

This sequence joins TRBV7-3 and TRBJ2-2; tentatively, D is TRBD1 (5 bases). CDR3 length: 13 amino acids. Trimming left V 8 bases short and J 5 bases short, with 12 bases between. The germline V gene has CDR1 SGHTA and CDR2 FQGTGA. CDR3 nucleotides: TGTGCCAGCGGCAGGGTGGTAACCGGGGAGCTGTTTTTT. Translating gives CASGRVVTGELFF.

The chain joins TRBV9 to TRBJ1-6, with D unresolved. This CDR3 contains 13 residues. In germline, CDR1 is SGDLS, CDR2 YYNGEE. Deletions cut 6 bases from V and 7 bases from J, with 11 bases between. The CDR3, as DNA: TGTGCCAGCACGGTCGATCCCAATTCACCCCTCCACTTT. Translating gives CASTVDPNSPLHF.